Below are 23 T cell receptor beta chains sequenced from a single sample in a study of T cells in localized non-small cell lung cancer. Clones were read by immunoSEQ multiplex PCR, and TCRdb kept only the in-frame ones, dropping some. The sample consists of tens of thousands of clones, 87% of them appearing once. Sequencing was performed on peripheral blood, taken before any cancer treatment. The receptor set was obtained from a man aged 40-75 years with stage I squamous cell lung carcinoma.

Regarding this clone: The same CDR3 also results from other DNA sequences found in this sample. The V call is TRBV18, the J call TRBJ2-7, with TRBD1 matching over 9 bases. V shed 3 bases, J shed 0 bases, and the junction held 3 bases outside the gene matches. Germline V lookup: CDR1 KGHSH, CDR2 LQKENI. CDR3 length: 15 amino acids. The CDR3: CASSPGTGSSYEQYF. CDR3 nucleotide sequence: TGTGCCAGCTCACCCGGGACAGGGAGCTCCTACGAGCAGTACTTC.

The rearrangement links TRBV5-8 to TRBJ1-6; TRBD1 matches at 9 bases. The CDR3 extends over 15 amino acids. From germline, CDR1 is SGHTS and CDR2 YDEGEE. Losses at the gene ends were 0 bases for V and 7 bases for J; bases not matched to a gene: 2. DNA for the CDR3: TGTGCCAGCAGCTTGGGAGGACAGGGGAATTCACCCCTCCACTTT. Its translation: CASSLGGQGNSPLHF.

A remark on this clone: The same CDR3 also results from other DNA sequences found in this sample. The rearrangement links TRBV18 to TRBJ2-5; no clear D gene. Trimming took 0 bases from V and 5 from J, leaving 4 bases between them. The CDR3 has 12 residues. In germline, CDR1 is KGHSH, CDR2 LQKENI. CDR3 nucleotides: TGTGCCAGCTCACCACCTGGGGAGACCCAGTACTTC. It is translated as CASSPPGETQYF.

The chain has TRBV6-1 and TRBJ2-1; D remains ambiguous. Trimming shortened V by 2 bases and J by 8 bases, and 10 bases separated the two germline ends. The CDR3 is 13 amino acids. CDR1 MNHNS and CDR2 SASEGT come from the germline V gene. The CDR3, as DNA: TGTGCCAGCAGTGAATTGGGATTTGATGAGCAGTTCTTC. It translates to CASSELGFDEQFF.

Details on this clone: The sample has other DNA sequences that encode this CDR3 too. This chain uses TRBV7-3 with TRBJ1-1, with 7 bases matching TRBD1. The CDR3 has 14 residues. Losses at the gene ends were 6 bases for V and 0 bases for J; bases not matched to a gene: 4. CDR1 and CDR2 from the germline V gene are SGHTA and FQGTGA. The CDR3 is CASSAGGLNTEAFF. CDR3 DNA sequence: TGTGCCAGCAGTGCAGGGGGGCTGAACACTGAAGCTTTCTTT. The variable domain in full, completed from reference TRBV7-3 and TRBJ1-1, reads GAGVSQTPSNKVTEKGKYVELRCDPISGHTALYWYRQSLGQGPEFLIYFQGTGAADDSGLPNDRFFAVRPEGSVSTLKIQRTERGDSAVYLCASSAGGLNTEAFFGQGTRLTVV.

The V call is TRBV5-4, the J call TRBJ2-2; 8 positions match TRBD1. CDR1 is SGHNT and CDR2 is YYREEE in the germline V gene (reference sequence). The V and J ends lost 4 bases and 4 bases, in that order; junction bases with no gene match: 12. This CDR3 has 17 amino acids. The chain's CDR3 is CASSRPGTGSITGELFF. CDR3 sequence (DNA): TGTGCCAGCAGCCGTCCCGGGACAGGTTCGATCACCGGGGAGCTGTTTTTT.

This clone was recorded once. This chain connects TRBV7-2 to TRBJ1-1, with a possible D match to TRBD1 (5 bases). This CDR3 is 14 amino acids long. V lost 3 bases to trimming and J lost 3 bases, with 11 bases between them. CDR1 is SGHTA, CDR2 FQGNSA, per germline. The CDR3 DNA follows: TGTGCCAGCAGCTTGCTGTGGGACTACACTGAAGCTTTCTTT. This sequence encodes CASSLLWDYTEAFF.

The chain is built from TRBV6-5 and TRBJ2-4; 7 bases are shared with TRBD1. Germline CDR1 MNHEY, CDR2 SVGAGI. The V segment lost 2 bases and the J segment 0 bases; nucleotides outside the gene matches: 4. The CDR3 is 16 residues long. The CDR3 loop is CASSYDRELAKNIQYF. CDR3 DNA: TGTGCCAGCAGTTACGACAGGGAACTAGCCAAAAACATTCAGTACTTC.

The chain links TRBV2 to TRBJ2-5, with 11 bases matching TRBD1. V shed 6 bases and J 7 bases; nucleotides not matched to a gene: 7. The germline V gene has CDR1 SNHLY and CDR2 FYNNEI. CDR3 length: 14 residues. The CDR3 here is CASRGQGEFGTQYF. The CDR3 region has the DNA TGTGCCAGCAGGGGACAGGGGGAATTTGGGACCCAGTACTTC. Full variable domain (remainder filled in from reference TRBV2 and TRBJ2-5): EPEVTQTPSHQVTQMGQEVILRCVPISNHLYFYWYRQILGQKVEFLVSFYNNEISEKSEIFDDQFSVERPDGSNFTLKIRSTKLEDSAMYFCASRGQGEFGTQYFGPGTRLLVL.

The V and J genes are TRBV7-8 and TRBJ1-5; possible D gene TRBD1, 6 bases. The CDR3 loop spans 15 amino acids. V was clipped by 5 bases and J by 2 bases, with 13 bases between them. CDR1 and CDR2 (germline): SGHVS, FQNEAQ. CDR3 region: CASSPQGGGNQPQHF. The CDR3 DNA follows: TGTGCCAGCAGCCCACAGGGTGGAGGCAATCAGCCCCAGCATTTT.

J is TRBJ2-5 and V is TRBV6-6, with D unresolved. This CDR3 comprises 13 residues. Germline V CDR1 and CDR2: MNHNY, SVGAGI (reference sequence). Trimming took 2 bases from V and 5 from J, leaving 9 bases between them. This chain's CDR3 is CASSYGRGETQYF. The CDR3 DNA sequence: TGTGCCAGCAGTTACGGCCGTGGGGAGACCCAGTACTTC.

This clone has a single count. The chain couples TRBV29-1 to TRBJ2-2, with 7 nucleotides matching TRBD2. Germline-derived CDR1 and CDR2 are SQVTM and ANQGSEA. With V trimmed by 6 bases and J by 5 bases, 9 bases remained unmatched. The CDR3 covers 14 residues. The CDR3 reads CSVRQGGETGELFF. Here the CDR3 DNA reads TGCAGCGTGCGGCAGGGAGGGGAAACCGGGGAGCTGTTTTTT.

The chain has TRBV5-1 and TRBJ1-4; weak D call: TRBD1 (6 bases). The CDR3 is made up of 14 amino acids. Germline CDR1 is SGHRS and CDR2 is YFSETQ. V lost 4 bases and J lost 7, with 14 bases in between. The CDR3: CASSQQGGGEKLFF. The CDR3 DNA sequence: TGCGCCAGCAGCCAACAGGGAGGGGGTGAAAAACTGTTTTTT.

This chain links TRBV15 with TRBJ1-1; tentative D call: TRBD1 (5 bases). The CDR3 is 13 residues long. Trimming took off 3 bases at V and 3 bases at J, with 8 bases between the two ends. Germline assignment: CDR1 LNHNV and CDR2 YYDKDF (reference sequence). CDR3 loop: CATSSGGDTEAFF. As DNA, the CDR3 is TGTGCCACCAGCAGTGGGGGGGACACTGAAGCTTTCTTT.

Here the CDR3 DNA reads TGTGCCAGCAGTTACGAGAACAGGTACTCCTACAATGAGCAGTTCTTC. Its translation is CASSYENRYSYNEQFF. The chain recombines TRBV6-7 with TRBJ2-1, with a tentative D call TRBD1 (5 bases). TRBV6-7 counts as an open reading frame of uncertain function. Deletions cut 2 bases from V and 0 bases from J, with 11 bases between. The CDR3 is made up of 16 amino acids.

J is TRBJ2-5 and V is TRBV5-4; D not certain. Germline CDR1 SGHNT, CDR2 YYREEE (reference sequence). V lost 0 bases and J 1 base, leaving 4 bases between the germline ends. The CDR3 extends over 13 amino acids. The CDR3 DNA reads TGTGCCAGCAGCTTGGCCACCCAAGAGACCCAGTACTTC. Its translation: CASSLATQETQYF.

The chain combines TRBV6-1 with TRBJ1-4, with a tentative D call TRBD1 (5 bases). V lost 3 bases, J lost 8 bases, and 10 bases lay in between. This CDR3 contains 13 residues. CDR1 and CDR2 (germline): MNHNS, SASEGT. DNA for the CDR3: TGTGCCAGCAGTGAGGGGGGATGGGAAAAACTGTTTTTT. Translating gives CASSEGGWEKLFF.

CDR3 in amino acids: CASWSQSLAENTGELFF. The CDR3 DNA sequence: TGTGCCAGTTGGTCACAGTCTCTGGCGGAGAACACCGGGGAGCTGTTTTTT. The chain carries TRBV19 and TRBJ2-2; D is unclear. The germline V gene encodes CDR1 LNHDA and CDR2 SQIVND (reference sequence). The CDR3 spans 17 residues. Trimming pared 8 bases from V and 1 base from J, leaving 20 bases between.

This clone occurred a few times. The rearrangement joins TRBV5-5 to TRBJ1-1, with D uncertain. The germline gives CDR1 SGHKS, CDR2 YYEKEE (reference sequence). The CDR3 is 13 amino acids. The V gene lost 2 bases and the J gene lost 8 bases, with 13 bases spanning the gap. CDR3 loop: CASSFRADREAFF. CDR3 nucleotides: TGTGCCAGCAGCTTCCGGGCCGATCGCGAAGCTTTCTTT.

The rearrangement joins TRBV19 to TRBJ1-6; no definite D call. Germline CDR1 LNHDA, CDR2 SQIVND (reference sequence). Trimming removed 6 bases from V and 0 bases from J, with 12 bases in between. The CDR3 length is 16 residues. The CDR3, as DNA: TGTGCCAGTAGAGGACGGCCAAGCTCCTATAATTCACCCCTCCACTTT. Its translation: CASRGRPSSYNSPLHF.

This rearrangement joins TRBV29-1 to TRBJ1-2; no clear D. In germline, CDR1 is SQVTM, CDR2 ANQGSEA. The CDR3 loop spans 14 amino acids. V dropped 5 bases and J dropped 3 bases, with 16 bases sitting between them. For the CDR3, the DNA is TGCAGCGTTAATTTCAGGAATTTGGACTATGGCTACACCTTC. Its protein product is CSVNFRNLDYGYTF.

V is TRBV30 and J is TRBJ1-6; the D is unclear. Trimming stripped 0 bases from V and 8 bases from J, with 8 bases between. CDR1 is GTSNPN and CDR2 is SVGIG in the germline V gene (reference sequence). The CDR3 runs 13 residues. CDR3 amino acids: CAWSVLWDSPLHF. The DNA for the CDR3 is TGTGCCTGGAGTGTACTTTGGGATTCACCCCTCCACTTT.

This chain's CDR3 is CASSQGQGKGYTF. The CDR3, as DNA: TGCGCCAGCAGCCAAGGACAGGGGAAAGGCTACACCTTC. V usage is TRBV4-3 and J usage is TRBJ1-2; 8 bases are a match to TRBD1. V was clipped by 1 base and J by 8 bases; unmatched bases: 3. This CDR3 spans 13 amino acids. Germline V CDR1 and CDR2: LGHNA, YSLEER.